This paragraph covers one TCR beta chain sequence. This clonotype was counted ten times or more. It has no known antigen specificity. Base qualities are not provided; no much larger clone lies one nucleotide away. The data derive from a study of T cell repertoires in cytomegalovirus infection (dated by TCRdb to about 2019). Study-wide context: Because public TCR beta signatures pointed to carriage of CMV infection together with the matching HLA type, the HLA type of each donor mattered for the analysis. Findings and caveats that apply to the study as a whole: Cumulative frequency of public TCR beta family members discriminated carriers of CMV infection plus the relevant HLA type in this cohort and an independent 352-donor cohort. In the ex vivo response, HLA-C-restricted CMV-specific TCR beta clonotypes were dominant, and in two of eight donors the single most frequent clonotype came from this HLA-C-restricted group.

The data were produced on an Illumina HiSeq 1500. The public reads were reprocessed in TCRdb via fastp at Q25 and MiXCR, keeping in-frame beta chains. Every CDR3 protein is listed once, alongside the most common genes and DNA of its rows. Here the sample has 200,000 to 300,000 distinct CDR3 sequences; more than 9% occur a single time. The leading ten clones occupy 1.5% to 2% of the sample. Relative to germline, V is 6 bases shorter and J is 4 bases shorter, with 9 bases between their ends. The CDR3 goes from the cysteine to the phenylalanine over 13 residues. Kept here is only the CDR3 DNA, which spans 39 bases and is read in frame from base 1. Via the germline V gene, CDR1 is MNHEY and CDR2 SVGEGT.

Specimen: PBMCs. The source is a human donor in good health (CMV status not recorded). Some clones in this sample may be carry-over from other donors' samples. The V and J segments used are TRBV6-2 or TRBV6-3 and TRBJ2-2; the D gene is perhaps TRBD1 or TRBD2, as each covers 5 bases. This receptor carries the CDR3 CASRRGVTGELFF. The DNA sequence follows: TGTGCCAGCAGGAGAGGGGTCACCGGGGAGCTGTTTTTT.